Sequencing of this T cell receptor (beta chain) was carried out in a study of identical twins. A few counts support this clonotype. TCRdb analysed the 5' RACE reads with MiXCR anew, one entry per CDR3 protein. The table lists around 550,000 distinct CDR3 sequences, about 15% of them singletons, with roughly 0.42% in the top ten. A further study also used this sample, focusing on yellow fever vaccine responses in identical twins.

The sample taken for sequencing was CD4+ T cells sorted from blood. This clonotype was obtained from a woman between 18 and 29 years old in good health.

The CDR3 loop is CASSQRRNGELFF. The CDR3, as DNA: TGCGCCAGCAGCCAGCGAAGGAACGGGGAGCTGTTTTTT. The chain is built from TRBV5-1 and TRBJ2-2; the D is unclear. This CDR3 contains 13 residues. The V gene's germline CDR1 is SGHRS and CDR2 YFSETQ. V shed 4 bases and J shed 7 bases, with 11 bases lying between them. The entire variable domain, with the rest obtained from reference TRBV5-1 and TRBJ2-2, is as follows: KAGVTQTPRYLIKTRGQQVTLSCSPISGHRSVSWYQQTPGQGLQFLFEYFSETQRNKGNFPGRFSGRQFSNSRSEMNVSTLELGDSALYLCASSQRRNGELFFGEGSRLTVL.